What follows are 23 T cell receptor beta chains derived from one specimen sequenced in a study of blood T cell repertoires in COVID-19. The table came from immunoSEQ multiplex PCR; TCRdb's copy has only in-frame clones and leaves some out. The sample includes 200,000 to 250,000 clones, 80% to 85% of them seen just once. The specimen was PBMCs or T cells enriched from blood (not recorded which). All receptors derive from a woman aged 40 to 50 who had recovered from COVID-19.

The V call is TRBV27, the J call TRBJ2-1; 8 bases line up with TRBD2. Germline values: CDR1 MNHEY, CDR2 SMNVEV (reference sequence). V dropped 5 bases and J dropped 9; count of bases not matched to a gene: 15. This CDR3 is 16 amino acids long. The CDR3 sequence is CASSPPMPGGPGEQFF. Written as DNA, the CDR3 is TGTGCCAGCAGTCCGCCCATGCCGGGAGGGCCAGGTGAGCAGTTCTTC.

This chain connects TRBV18 to TRBJ2-3; D is undetermined. With 0 bases removed from V and 1 base from J, the gap between germline ends came to 5 bases. The CDR3 covers 14 residues. Germline CDR1 is KGHSH and CDR2 is LQKENI. This CDR3 reads CASSPPEGTDTQYF. The CDR3 DNA is TGTGCCAGCTCACCACCTGAGGGCACAGATACGCAGTATTTT.

The chain employs TRBV5-1 and TRBJ2-1, with 9 bases identical to TRBD2. Germline-derived CDR1 and CDR2 are SGHRS and YFSETQ. The CDR3 totals 16 residues. V lost 7 bases and J lost 4; bases outside the gene matches: 12. The CDR3 sequence is CASDVRGGRGYNEQFF. The CDR3 DNA reads as TGCGCCAGCGATGTGCGGGGCGGGAGGGGTTACAATGAGCAGTTCTTC. The whole variable domain, filled in from reference TRBV5-1 and TRBJ2-1, reads KAGVTQTPRYLIKTRGQQVTLSCSPISGHRSVSWYQQTPGQGLQFLFEYFSETQRNKGNFPGRFSGRQFSNSRSEMNVSTLELGDSALYLCASDVRGGRGYNEQFFGPGTRLTVL.

The chain has TRBV7-9 and TRBJ1-3; TRBD1 matches 7 bases. Germline assignment: CDR1 SEHNR and CDR2 FQNEAQ (reference sequence). With 11 bases clipped from V and 1 base from J, the junction kept 8 bases outside the gene matches. CDR3 size: 14 residues. This chain's CDR3 is CAGDSITSGNTIYF. The CDR3 DNA is TGTGCCGGGGACAGTATAACTTCTGGAAACACCATATATTTT.

The V call is TRBV5-1, the J call TRBJ2-1; D unresolved. V was trimmed by 0 bases and J by 9 bases, leaving 10 bases between them. The CDR3 is made up of 13 amino acids. The germline V gene has CDR1 SGHRS and CDR2 YFSETQ. Here the CDR3 reads CASSLVRFSEQFF. CDR3 DNA sequence: TGCGCCAGCAGCTTGGTGAGGTTTTCTGAGCAGTTCTTC.

The chain couples TRBV2 to TRBJ1-4; D is unclear. CDR1 and CDR2 from the germline V gene are SNHLY and FYNNEI. The CDR3 totals 12 residues. V was shortened by 7 bases and J by 7 bases, with 10 bases between the two germline ends. CDR3 bases: TGTGCCAGCAAGGAGGCGGGTGAAAAACTGTTTTTT. The encoded protein is CASKEAGEKLFF.

This chain links TRBV30 with TRBJ2-5, with a possible D match to TRBD2 (5 bases). V was trimmed by 3 bases and J by 3 bases, leaving 14 bases between them. Germline V gene data show CDR1 as GTSNPN and CDR2 as SVGIG (reference sequence). The CDR3 length is 14 residues. CDR3 amino acids: CAWRGDSEKETQYF. CDR3 nucleotide sequence: TGTGCCTGGAGGGGTGATAGCGAGAAAGAGACCCAGTACTTC.

The chain is built from TRBV10-1 and TRBJ2-3; 13 nucleotides align to TRBD2. The CDR3 length is 17 residues. The J segment lost 5 bases and the V segment lost 8 bases, leaving 13 bases of the junction unmatched. Per the germline V gene, CDR1 is WNHNN and CDR2 is SYGVQD (reference sequence). The CDR3 DNA sequence: TGCGCCAGCTCCTATCGGACTAGCGGGAGTGTGAGAGATACGCAGTATTTT. This translates into CASSYRTSGSVRDTQYF.

This clone was seen a handful of times. V usage is TRBV6-5 and J usage is TRBJ2-4, with a possible D match to TRBD1 (6 bases). The germline V gene encodes CDR1 MNHEY and CDR2 SVGAGI. CDR3 size: 16 residues. V was trimmed by 4 bases and J by 0 bases, leaving 13 bases between them. CDR3 residues: CASSSGTPIAKNIQYF. In nucleotides, the CDR3 is TGTGCCAGCAGTTCCGGGACACCCATAGCCAAAAACATTCAGTACTTC.

The V gene is TRBV6-6, the J gene TRBJ2-1, with D possibly matching TRBD2 (5 bases). V was trimmed by 0 bases and J by 0 bases, leaving 6 bases between them. CDR3 length: 15 amino acids. Germline CDR1 and CDR2: MNHNY and SVGAGI (reference sequence). CDR3 sequence: CASSYSGSSYNEQFF. Written as DNA, the CDR3 is TGTGCCAGCAGTTACTCGGGGAGCTCCTACAATGAGCAGTTCTTC.

This clone turned up a few times. The identical CDR3 is also encoded by other nucleotide sequences in the sample. J is TRBJ1-4 and V is TRBV18; no clear D gene. Germline loops: CDR1 KGHSH, CDR2 LQKENI. Deletions cut 2 bases from V and 0 bases from J, with 4 bases between. The CDR3 is made up of 14 amino acids. Here the CDR3 reads CASSPGATNEKLFF. In nucleotides, the CDR3 is TGTGCCAGCTCACCAGGAGCAACTAATGAAAAACTGTTTTTT.

This clone was seen a single time. This chain connects TRBV18 to TRBJ1-1; 9 bases map to TRBD1. With 2 bases clipped from V and 5 bases from J, the junction kept 6 bases outside the gene matches. Germline CDR1 KGHSH, CDR2 LQKENI. The CDR3 contains 15 residues. CDR3 loop: CASSPNRGRSTEAFF. The CDR3 coding sequence is TGTGCCAGCTCACCAAACAGGGGGCGGAGTACTGAAGCTTTCTTT.

The rearrangement joins TRBV5-6 to TRBJ2-7; 11 bases line up with TRBD2. The CDR3 totals 15 residues. Germline V gene sequence: CDR1 SGHDT, CDR2 YYEEEE. V gave up 0 bases and J gave up 3 bases; unmatched junction bases: 2. The CDR3 nucleotides read TGTGCCAGCAGCTTGGGACTAGCGGGGATCTACGAGCAGTACTTC. It specifies CASSLGLAGIYEQYF.

For the CDR3, the DNA is TGTGCCAGCAGAAATCAGGTCGGTTACAGGTTAAGAGGCAATGAGCAGTTCTTC. The encoded protein is CASRNQVGYRLRGNEQFF. This chain links TRBV5-6 with TRBJ2-1; D is possibly TRBD1 (5 bases). CDR3 length: 18 residues. Germline loops: CDR1 SGHDT, CDR2 YYEEEE. V shed 5 bases and J shed 6 bases, with 27 bases lying between them.

J is TRBJ1-5 and V is TRBV5-6; maybe TRBD1 (5 bases). CDR1 and CDR2 (germline): SGHDT, YYEEEE. The CDR3 is 15 amino acids. Trimming took off 5 bases at V and 0 bases at J, with 12 bases between the two ends. The CDR3 sequence is CASSSRAYSNQPQHF. The CDR3 coding sequence is TGTGCCAGCAGTTCCAGGGCTTATAGCAATCAGCCCCAGCATTTT.

CDR3 DNA sequence: TGTGCCAGCAGTTACGTTGGACACTCCAGGGGCAATCAGCCCCAGCATTTT. It encodes CASSYVGHSRGNQPQHF. V is TRBV6-2 or TRBV6-3 and J is TRBJ1-5; weak D call: TRBD1 (5 bases). Germline V gene sequence: CDR1 MNHEY, CDR2 SVGEGT. V gave up 2 bases and J gave up 2 bases, with 16 bases separating them. The CDR3 consists of 17 residues.

This clone was seen just once. The V gene is TRBV6-1, the J gene TRBJ1-1; D perhaps matches TRBD1 (5 bases). The length of the CDR3 is 13 residues. Germline V CDR1 and CDR2: MNHNS, SASEGT. V lost 2 bases and J lost 8, with 12 bases in between. CDR3 residues: CASSETGGYEAFF. The CDR3 nucleotides read TGTGCCAGCAGTGAAACGGGGGGATACGAAGCTTTCTTT.

This clone was detected once. This chain uses TRBV29-1 with TRBJ2-1, with TRBD2 identical over 7 bases. Looked up from germline, CDR1 is SQVTM and CDR2 is ANQGSEA. The V and J ends lost 4 bases and 0 bases, in that order; junction bases with no gene match: 9. The CDR3 is 16 amino acids. CDR3 sequence: CSVGGGGTTSYNEQFF. DNA for the CDR3: TGCAGCGTTGGAGGAGGTGGGACTACCTCCTACAATGAGCAGTTCTTC.

The J gene is TRBJ1-2, the V gene TRBV28; 9 positions match TRBD1. The CDR3 has 15 amino acids. The germline V gene encodes CDR1 MDHEN and CDR2 SYDVKM. V was clipped by 5 bases and J by 7 bases; unmatched bases: 11. The CDR3 reads CASSPSGQGKSGYTF. The CDR3 coding sequence is TGTGCCAGCAGTCCCTCCGGACAGGGGAAATCTGGCTACACCTTC.

This clone was seen a handful of times. This sequence joins TRBV13 and TRBJ2-1; 10 bases agree with TRBD2. This CDR3 is built from 15 residues. From germline, CDR1 is PRHDT and CDR2 FYEKMQ (reference sequence). J gave up 8 bases and V 5 bases, and 9 bases lay outside the gene matches. This CDR3 reads CASSRRLAGHDEQFF. CDR3 coding DNA: TGTGCCAGCAGCCGGAGACTAGCGGGTCACGATGAGCAGTTCTTC.

The chain uses TRBV19 and TRBJ1-4, with TRBD1 matching over 7 bases. J lost 5 bases, V lost 6 bases, and 6 bases had no gene match. Germline values: CDR1 LNHDA, CDR2 SQIVND (reference sequence). CDR3 length equals 14 residues. The CDR3 here is CASRPTGYNEKLFF. CDR3 nucleotides: TGTGCCAGTAGACCGACAGGGTACAATGAAAAACTGTTTTTT. The full variable domain, in which reference TRBV19 and TRBJ1-4 provide the parts outside the CDR3, is DGGITQSPKYLFRKEGQNVTLSCEQNLNHDAMYWYRQDPGQGLRLIYYSQIVNDFQKGDIAEGYSVSREKKESFPLTVTSAQKNPTAFYLCASRPTGYNEKLFFGSGTQLSVL.

The genes are TRBV2 and TRBJ1-1; 10 bases line up with TRBD1. This CDR3 spans 15 amino acids. Germline trimming cut 1 base from V and 5 bases from J; bases unmatched to any gene: 4. Germline CDR1 SNHLY, CDR2 FYNNEI. CDR3 DNA: TGTGCCAGCAGTGAAGGACAGGGGGCAGGTACTGAAGCTTTCTTT. This sequence encodes CASSEGQGAGTEAFF.

The gene calls are TRBV6-5 and TRBJ1-2, with 10 bases identical to TRBD1. V shed 5 bases, J shed 2 bases, and the junction held 2 bases outside the gene matches. The V gene's germline CDR1 is MNHEY and CDR2 SVGAGI. The CDR3 is 14 residues long. The CDR3, as DNA: TGTGCCAGCAGTCTGGGACAGGGGAACTATGGCTACACCTTC. Residues: CASSLGQGNYGYTF.